The 29 T cell receptor beta chains presented below share a single source sample, sequenced in a study of T cell changes during pregnancy in multiple sclerosis. The method was immunoSEQ multiplex PCR; TCRdb's version includes in-frame clones alone and lacks a portion of them. The repertoire holds almost 95,000 clones, with 92% as singletons. Sequences were derived from peripheral blood, sampled in the first trimester of pregnancy. The receptors originated from a female donor with multiple sclerosis, enrolled in a pregnancy study.

The chain carries TRBV19 and TRBJ1-3; TRBD1 aligns across 7 bases. There are 16 residues in the CDR3. Germline assignment: CDR1 LNHDA and CDR2 SQIVND (reference sequence). V lost 5 bases to trimming and J lost 0 bases; unmatched junction nucleotides: 7. The DNA for the CDR3 is TGTGCCAGTAGTGTCGACAGGGAAGGCTCTGGAAACACCATATATTTT. Amino acid sequence: CASSVDREGSGNTIYF.

The V and J genes are TRBV5-1 and TRBJ2-3; 8 bases are shared with TRBD1. J lost 2 bases, V lost 0 bases, and 8 bases had no gene match. The V gene's germline CDR1 is SGHRS and CDR2 YFSETQ. CDR3 length: 17 amino acids. The chain's CDR3 is CASSLGSGQGVTDTQYF. CDR3 sequence (DNA): TGCGCCAGCAGCTTGGGAAGTGGACAGGGAGTCACAGATACGCAGTATTTT.

The chain uses TRBV7-8 and TRBJ1-3; D possibly corresponds to TRBD1 (5 bases). The CDR3 is made up of 15 amino acids. With 5 bases removed from V and 2 bases from J, the gap between germline ends came to 13 bases. CDR1 SGHVS and CDR2 FQNEAQ come from the germline V gene. The DNA of the CDR3 is TGTGCCAGCAGCCCCGGCAGGGTCACTGGAAACACCATATATTTT. Protein product: CASSPGRVTGNTIYF.

This clone has only a few counts. J is TRBJ1-3 and V is TRBV9; D call uncertain. Trimming took 4 bases from V and 0 from J, leaving 8 bases between them. The germline gives CDR1 SGDLS, CDR2 YYNGEE. CDR3 length equals 14 residues. CDR3 sequence reads: CASSPRYSGNTIYF. In DNA form, the CDR3 reads TGTGCCAGCAGCCCCCGGTACTCTGGAAACACCATATATTTT.

The chain recombines TRBV14 with TRBJ2-2; D is perhaps TRBD1 (5 bases). The CDR3 is 14 residues long. Per germline, CDR1 SGHDN and CDR2 FVKESK. The V end lost 5 bases, the J end lost 2 bases, and 9 bases lay between the germline ends. DNA for the CDR3: TGTGCCAGCAGCAGGGGCCTAAACACCGGGGAGCTGTTTTTT. Its protein product is CASSRGLNTGELFF. The whole variable domain, filled in from reference TRBV14 and TRBJ2-2, reads EAGVTQFPSHSVIEKGQTVTLRCDPISGHDNLYWYRRVMGKEIKFLLHFVKESKQDESGMPNNRFLAERTGGTYSTLKVQPAELEDSGVYFCASSRGLNTGELFFGEGSRLTVL.

The gene calls are TRBV6-1 and TRBJ2-1; TRBD1 matches 9 bases. After removal of 6 bases from V and 3 bases from J, the junction contained 6 bases not matched to a gene. This CDR3 spans 15 amino acids. CDR1 MNHNS and CDR2 SASEGT come from the germline V gene. DNA for the CDR3: TGTGCCAGCAGGGGACAGGGCGTGGACTACAATGAGCAGTTCTTC. This sequence encodes CASRGQGVDYNEQFF.

The chain links TRBV15 to TRBJ2-5; 7 nucleotides line up with TRBD2. V was clipped by 5 bases and J by 7 bases; unmatched bases: 7. Germline-derived CDR1 and CDR2 are LNHNV and YYDKDF (reference sequence). The CDR3 loop spans 13 amino acids. Written as DNA, the CDR3 is TGTGCCACCAGCCCGAGACTAGCCGGGACCCAGTACTTC. This codes for CATSPRLAGTQYF.

The chain recombines TRBV7-2 with TRBJ2-3; 8 bases are a match to TRBD1. Germline V CDR1 and CDR2: SGHTA, FQGNSA. The CDR3 consists of 16 residues. V gave up 3 bases and J gave up 2 bases; unmatched junction bases: 7. The CDR3 reads CASSFRRQGITDTQYF. The CDR3 DNA reads as TGTGCCAGCAGCTTTAGACGACAGGGGATCACAGATACGCAGTATTTT.

The chain couples TRBV6-1 to TRBJ2-7, with 7 bases aligning to TRBD1. V shed 7 bases and J 3 bases; nucleotides not matched to a gene: 9. Germline values: CDR1 MNHNS, CDR2 SASEGT. The CDR3 has 14 residues. The CDR3 loop reads CASNGSGQDYEQYF. The CDR3 bases are TGTGCCAGCAACGGTTCCGGACAGGACTACGAGCAGTACTTC.

This clone was recorded once. The rearrangement links TRBV6-5 to TRBJ1-1, with TRBD1 matching over 8 bases. The germline V gene has CDR1 MNHEY and CDR2 SVGAGI. Germline trimming cut 5 bases from V and 5 bases from J; bases unmatched to any gene: 10. The CDR3 length is 15 residues. The CDR3 loop is CASSPTPTGGTEAFF. Written as DNA, the CDR3 is TGTGCCAGCAGTCCGACCCCTACAGGGGGGACTGAAGCTTTCTTT.

Comment on this clone: One junction end does not reproduce the germline sequence, and a read error may be involved. The chain links TRBV28 to TRBJ2-5, with D maybe TRBD1 (5 bases). Germline V lookup: CDR1 MDHEN, CDR2 SYDVKM. CDR3 length: 12 amino acids. CDR3 in DNA: TGTGCCAGCAGTTTGGGGCAAGGGACCCAGTACTTC. Translating gives CASSLGQGTQYF.

The chain combines TRBV5-1 with TRBJ1-3, with D perhaps TRBD1 (6 bases). Trimming cost V 4 bases and J 0 bases, with 8 bases left between them. This CDR3 contains 14 residues. CDR1 is SGHRS, CDR2 YFSETQ, per germline. The CDR3 loop reads CASSGGASGNTIYF. In DNA form, the CDR3 reads TGCGCCAGCAGCGGGGGGGCCTCTGGAAACACCATATATTTT.

The rearrangement uses TRBV5-1 and TRBJ2-2; D is perhaps TRBD2 (5 bases). CDR1 and CDR2 from the germline V gene are SGHRS and YFSETQ. V lost 0 bases and J lost 5, with 5 bases in between. This CDR3 has 13 amino acids. CDR3 loop: CASSLVATGELFF. The CDR3 nucleotides are TGCGCCAGCAGCTTGGTAGCGACCGGGGAGCTGTTTTTT.

J is TRBJ2-7 and V is TRBV5-1; 7 nucleotides line up with TRBD1. CDR1 is SGHRS and CDR2 is YFSETQ in the germline V gene. This CDR3 has 15 amino acids. V dropped 4 bases and J dropped 3; count of bases not matched to a gene: 10. As DNA, the CDR3 is TGCGCCAGCAGCCCCGACAGGGACCCCGGCTACGAGCAGTACTTC. Amino acid sequence: CASSPDRDPGYEQYF.

The J gene is TRBJ1-1, the V gene TRBV6-5; a possible D gene is TRBD1 (6 bases). Germline values: CDR1 MNHEY, CDR2 SVGAGI. V was cut by 7 bases and J by 1 base, with 16 bases left in between. The CDR3 runs to 15 residues. CDR3 loop: CASTPRTDWNTEAFF. The CDR3 DNA reads as TGTGCCAGCACACCTCGGACAGATTGGAACACTGAAGCTTTCTTT.

V is TRBV15 and J is TRBJ2-5; D is undetermined. Looked up from germline, CDR1 is LNHNV and CDR2 is YYDKDF (reference sequence). V lost 1 base and J lost 1, with 4 bases in between. The CDR3 runs 13 residues. This chain's CDR3 is CATSRAVQETQYF. In nucleotides, the CDR3 is TGTGCCACCAGCAGAGCAGTCCAAGAGACCCAGTACTTC.

The chain carries TRBV7-8 and TRBJ2-2, with 14 bases matching TRBD2. Germline CDR1 reads SGHVS; CDR2 reads FQNEAQ. This CDR3 has 16 amino acids. V trimming: 5 bases; J trimming: 4 bases; junction bases outside the gene matches: 3. CDR3 amino acids: CASSMGLAGVTGELFF. The CDR3 DNA sequence: TGTGCCAGCAGCATGGGACTAGCGGGAGTCACCGGGGAGCTGTTTTTT.

This chain joins TRBV9 and TRBJ2-3; TRBD2 matches at 8 bases. Germline CDR1 is SGDLS and CDR2 is YYNGEE. The CDR3 is 15 amino acids. V lost 4 bases, J lost 1 base, and 5 bases stayed unmatched. CDR3 in amino acids: CASSSAGDGTDTQYF. In DNA, the CDR3 is TGTGCCAGCAGCTCAGCGGGAGATGGCACAGATACGCAGTATTTT. Filled out from reference TRBV9 and TRBJ2-3, the complete variable domain reads DSGVTQTPKHLITATGQRVTLRCSPRSGDLSVYWYQQSLDQGLQFLIQYYNGEERAKGNILERFSAQQFPDLHSELNLSSLELGDSALYFCASSSAGDGTDTQYFGPGTRLTVL.

The chain recombines TRBV30 with TRBJ1-1; the match to TRBD1 covers 7 bases. The CDR3 totals 16 residues. From germline, CDR1 is GTSNPN and CDR2 SVGIG (reference sequence). The J segment lost 1 base and the V segment lost 8 bases, leaving 16 bases of the junction unmatched. The CDR3 coding sequence is TGTGCCCTAGGTCGGGACAGCGGGCTGGGGAACACTGAAGCTTTCTTT. Translated, it gives CALGRDSGLGNTEAFF.

J is TRBJ2-1 and V is TRBV9; TRBD2 agrees at 16 bases. Germline CDR1 reads SGDLS; CDR2 reads YYNGEE. The ends lost 10 bases at V and 5 bases at J; junction bases unmatched: 12. The CDR3 length is 17 residues. The CDR3 nucleotides read TGTGCCTCTACCGGGACTAGCGGGAGGGCCTTAAACAATGAGCAGTTCTTC. Translating gives CASTGTSGRALNNEQFF. Full variable domain (rest looked up from reference TRBV9 and TRBJ2-1): DSGVTQTPKHLITATGQRVTLRCSPRSGDLSVYWYQQSLDQGLQFLIQYYNGEERAKGNILERFSAQQFPDLHSELNLSSLELGDSALYFCASTGTSGRALNNEQFFGPGTRLTVL.

V and J are TRBV19 and TRBJ1-5; perhaps TRBD1 as D (6 bases). The ends were cut back, 6 bases at V and 1 base at J, with 13 bases in the middle. The CDR3 contains 15 residues. Germline V gene sequence: CDR1 LNHDA, CDR2 SQIVND (reference sequence). The CDR3 here is CASSQGQLSNQPQHF. In nucleotides, the CDR3 is TGTGCCAGTAGCCAAGGACAGTTAAGCAATCAGCCCCAGCATTTT.

The genes are TRBV7-9 and TRBJ1-1; D may be TRBD1 (6 bases). Per the germline V gene, CDR1 is SEHNR and CDR2 is FQNEAQ (reference sequence). The CDR3 is 13 residues long. V was pared by 5 bases and J by 1 base, with 8 bases between. CDR3 DNA: TGTGCCAGCAGCCCCAGGGGGAACACTGAAGCTTTCTTT. Protein sequence: CASSPRGNTEAFF.

This chain links TRBV7-9 with TRBJ2-1, with D possibly being TRBD2 (5 bases). The CDR3 runs 13 residues. Looked up from germline, CDR1 is SEHNR and CDR2 is FQNEAQ (reference sequence). The V and J ends lost 7 bases and 6 bases respectively, with 13 bases between them. The CDR3 DNA reads as TGTGCCAGCACCCTTGGACGGGGCAATGAGCAGTTCTTC. Amino acids: CASTLGRGNEQFF. Combining the CDR3 with reference TRBV7-9 and TRBJ2-1 gives the whole variable domain DTGVSQNPRHKITKRGQNVTFRCDPISEHNRLYWYRQTLGQGPEFLTYFQNEAQLEKSRLLSDRFSAERPKGSFSTLEIQRTEQGDSAMYLCASTLGRGNEQFFGPGTRLTVL.

The V gene is TRBV7-8, the J gene TRBJ1-5, with D possibly TRBD1 on 5 matching bases. Germline V gives CDR1 SGHVS, CDR2 FQNEAQ. There are 15 residues in the CDR3. Trimming pared 4 bases from V and 7 bases from J, leaving 17 bases between. The CDR3 sequence is CASSYSGDRDQPQHF. The CDR3 DNA follows: TGTGCCAGCAGCTATAGCGGGGATAGGGACCAGCCCCAGCATTTT.

This clone is a singleton in its sample. The chain is built from TRBV11-2 and TRBJ2-7; TRBD2 matches 10 bases. The CDR3 is 17 residues long. V was pared by 5 bases and J by 5 bases, with 15 bases of the junction left unmatched. The germline V gene has CDR1 SGHAT and CDR2 FQNNGV. The CDR3: CASSPLAPASGSHEQYF. CDR3 DNA sequence: TGTGCCAGCAGCCCCCTGGCCCCGGCTAGCGGGAGCCACGAGCAGTACTTC.

This clone was counted a single time. The chain carries TRBV19 and TRBJ2-7; D perhaps matches TRBD1 (5 bases). V was cut by 3 bases and J by 6 bases, with 15 bases left in between. The CDR3 runs to 14 residues. Germline-derived CDR1 and CDR2 are LNHDA and SQIVND (reference sequence). CDR3 coding DNA: TGTGCCAGTAGTATCTCGTTGCAGGGTGGCGAGCAGTACTTC. Residues: CASSISLQGGEQYF.

The chain is built from TRBV5-8 and TRBJ1-1; D is perhaps TRBD1 (6 bases). The germline gives CDR1 SGHTS, CDR2 YDEGEE. The CDR3 contains 14 residues. Between the trimmed V and J ends, which lost 4 bases and 1 base, there was a span of 11 bases. This CDR3 is CASSRPGQNTEAFF. As DNA, the CDR3 is TGTGCCAGCAGCCGACCGGGACAGAACACTGAAGCTTTCTTT.

The chain has TRBV19 and TRBJ1-1; TRBD1 might be the D (6 bases). CDR3 size: 14 residues. Germline V gives CDR1 LNHDA, CDR2 SQIVND (reference sequence). V was pared by 6 bases and J by 3 bases, with 14 bases between. This CDR3 is CASRNTGTYTEAFF. DNA of the CDR3: TGTGCCAGTAGGAATACAGGGACCTACACTGAAGCTTTCTTT.

The chain employs TRBV7-7 and TRBJ2-1, with TRBD1 matching 9 bases. Germline loops: CDR1 SSHAT, CDR2 FNYEAQ (reference sequence). The V and J ends lost 11 bases and 0 bases, in that order; junction bases with no gene match: 5. This CDR3 contains 14 residues. The CDR3 loop is CAVGQGGSYNEQFF. The DNA for the CDR3 is TGTGCCGTGGGACAGGGAGGCTCCTACAATGAGCAGTTCTTC.